This TCR beta chain came from a study of lymphopenia after photon versus proton radiotherapy. Whole-study findings and limits: After the lymphocyte nadir, photon-treated repertoires showed oligoclonal expansion, especially of CD8+ Temra cells. Proton therapy kept repertoires fairly stable, unlike photons, which gained effector/memory cells.

This CDR3 is built from 14 residues. V gave up 5 bases and J gave up 2 bases, with 12 bases separating them. Germline V CDR1 and CDR2: SEHNR, FQNEAQ (reference sequence). About this clone: Its antigen is still unknown.

Sequencing used immunoSEQ multiplex PCR; TCRdb keeps in-frame clones, though not all of them. Counted here are some 28,000 clones, around 85% occurring once; the ten biggest clones make up around 30%. The source is a man aged 50-60 years with gastric cancer. The sample consisted of peripheral blood, taken from a patient treated with photon-based radiotherapy. The chain uses TRBV7-9 and TRBJ2-5; no clear D gene. The CDR3 DNA reads as TGTGCCAGCAGCCCCTGGACGGATCAAGAGACCCAGTACTTC. It is translated as CASSPWTDQETQYF. Drawing the rest from reference TRBV7-9 and TRBJ2-5, the complete variable domain is DTGVSQNPRHKITKRGQNVTFRCDPISEHNRLYWYRQTLGQGPEFLTYFQNEAQLEKSRLLSDRFSAERPKGSFSTLEIQRTEQGDSAMYLCASSPWTDQETQYFGPGTRLLVL.